This TCR beta chain is from a study of T cell repertoires in cytomegalovirus infection. Study details: CMV infection and matching HLA type were both indicated by public TCR beta signatures.

Notes on the study in general: HLA-C-restricted CMV clonotypes gave the most frequent clonotype in two of eight donors.

The CDR3 runs to 15 residues. Germline CDR1 SGHNT, CDR2 YYREEE (reference sequence). Points on this clonotype: What it recognizes is unknown. Given a much more abundant clone one base away, this may be a read error.

TCRdb reprocessed the reads via MiXCR and lists one record per CDR3 protein. Found here are about 300,000 distinct CDR3 sequences, roughly a tenth of them singletons; the top ten hold approximately 2.3%. The chain carries TRBV5-4 and TRBJ2-1; 8 bases fit TRBD2. The sequence was obtained from a human donor in good health (CMV status not recorded). Some clones in this sample may be carry-over from other donors' samples. The sample taken for sequencing was PBMCs. The chain's CDR3 is CASSMGLVSYNELFF. The CDR3 nucleotides read TGTGCCAGCAGCATGGGACTAGTCTCCTACAATGAGCTGTTCTTC.